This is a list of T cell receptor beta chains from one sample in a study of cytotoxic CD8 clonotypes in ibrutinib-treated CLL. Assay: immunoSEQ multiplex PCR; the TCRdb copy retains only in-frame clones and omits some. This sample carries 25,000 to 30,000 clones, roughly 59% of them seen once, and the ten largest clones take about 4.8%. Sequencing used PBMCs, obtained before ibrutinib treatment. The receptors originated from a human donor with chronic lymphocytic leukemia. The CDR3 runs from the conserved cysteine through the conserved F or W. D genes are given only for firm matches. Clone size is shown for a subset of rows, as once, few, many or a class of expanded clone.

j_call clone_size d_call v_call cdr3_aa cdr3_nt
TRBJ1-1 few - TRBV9 CASSVAAGEAFF TGTGCCAGCAGCGTAGCCGCGGGTGAAGCTTTCTTT
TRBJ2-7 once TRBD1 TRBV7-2 CASSLLGQGAGEQYF TGTGCCAGCAGCTTACTTGGACAGGGGGCAGGGGAGCAGTACTTC
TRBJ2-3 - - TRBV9 CASSLWGEPVDTQYF TGTGCCAGCAGCCTTTGGGGGGAGCCGGTAGATACGCAGTATTTT
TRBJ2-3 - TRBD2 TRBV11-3 CASSPRLAGGDTQYF TGTGCCAGCAGCCCAAGACTAGCCGGGGGGGATACGCAGTATTTT
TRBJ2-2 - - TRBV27 CASSLSYTGELFF TGTGCCAGCAGTTTATCTTACACCGGGGAGCTGTTTTTT
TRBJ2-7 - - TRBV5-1 CASSLIEGESLSYEQYF TGCGCCAGCAGCTTAATAGAGGGTGAATCCCTCTCCTACGAGCAGTACTTC
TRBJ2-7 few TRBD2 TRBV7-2 CASSLETSRYYEQYF TGTGCCAGCAGCTTAGAGACTAGCAGATACTACGAGCAGTACTTC
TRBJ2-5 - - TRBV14 CASSQGRVAQETQYF TGTGCCAGCAGCCAAGGCAGGGTGGCCCAAGAGACCCAGTACTTC
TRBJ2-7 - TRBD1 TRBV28 CASSFRGLPYEQYF TGTGCCAGCAGTTTCAGGGGGCTCCCCTACGAGCAGTACTTC
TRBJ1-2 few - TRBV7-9 CASSDGWGRELGYTF TGTGCCAGCAGCGACGGGTGGGGCAGGGAGCTTGGCTACACCTTC
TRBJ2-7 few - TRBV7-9 CASSPKQGRVYEQYF TGTGCCAGCAGCCCCAAACAGGGGAGGGTGTACGAGCAGTACTTC
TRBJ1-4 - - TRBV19 CASSREKLFF TGTGCCAGTTCCCGGGAAAAACTGTTTTTT
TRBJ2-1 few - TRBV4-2 CASSPRDGGLEQFF TGTGCCAGCAGTCCTCGCGATGGGGGGCTTGAGCAGTTCTTC
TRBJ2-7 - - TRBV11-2 CASSIPSRTYSYEQYF TGTGCCAGCAGCATTCCCTCCAGGACTTACTCCTACGAGCAGTACTTC
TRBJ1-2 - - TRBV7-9 CASRKGNSGYTF TGTGCCAGCAGAAAGGGAAATAGTGGCTACACCTTC
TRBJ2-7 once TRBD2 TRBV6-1 CASSPGRAYEQYF TGTGCCAGCAGCCCTGGGAGGGCCTACGAGCAGTACTTC
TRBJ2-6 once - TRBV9 CASSPRGSLSGANVLTF TGTGCCAGCAGCCCCCGGGGGTCCCTCTCTGGGGCCAACGTCCTGACTTTC
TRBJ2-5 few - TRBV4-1 CASSQESGWETQYF TGCGCCAGCAGCCAAGAATCGGGGTGGGAGACCCAGTACTTC
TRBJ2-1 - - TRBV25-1 CASSEFGKNEQFF TGTGCCAGCAGTGAATTCGGGAAGAACGAGCAGTTCTTC
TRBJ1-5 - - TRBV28 CASSKGLNQPQHF TGTGCCAGCAGCAAAGGGCTCAATCAGCCCCAGCATTTT
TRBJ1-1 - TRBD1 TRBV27 CASSFTWDRDSEAFF TGTGCCAGCAGTTTTACTTGGGACAGGGATTCTGAAGCTTTCTTT
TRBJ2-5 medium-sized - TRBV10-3 CAISESKRRETQYF TGTGCCATCAGTGAGTCGAAAAGGAGGGAGACCCAGTACTTC
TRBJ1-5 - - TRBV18 CASSPRVGRDNQPQHF TGTGCCAGCTCACCACGTGTGGGGCGGGACAATCAGCCCCAGCATTTT
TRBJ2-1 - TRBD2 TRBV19 CASSPGTSRAIEQFF TGTGCCAGTAGTCCCGGGACTAGCAGAGCAATTGAGCAGTTCTTC
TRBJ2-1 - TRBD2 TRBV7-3 CASSLIRTSGIYEQFF TGTGCCAGCAGCTTAATCCGGACTAGCGGGATCTATGAGCAGTTCTTC
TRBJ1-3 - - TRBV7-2 CASMSINTIYF TGTGCCAGCATGAGCATAAACACCATATATTTT
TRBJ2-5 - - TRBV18 CASSPYAEETQYF TGTGCCAGCTCACCGTACGCGGAAGAGACCCAGTACTTC
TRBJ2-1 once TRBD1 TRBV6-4 CASRQLPPVADRAWDNEQFF TGTGCCAGCAGACAACTTCCCCCGGTCGCCGACAGGGCCTGGGACAATGAGCAGTTCTTC
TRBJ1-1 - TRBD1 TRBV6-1 CASIDRGWGGEAFF TGTGCCAGCATCGACAGGGGTTGGGGAGGGGAAGCTTTCTTT
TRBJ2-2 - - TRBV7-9 CASSSVRPQGTGELFF TGTGCCAGCAGCTCCGTAAGGCCCCAAGGAACCGGGGAGCTGTTTTTT
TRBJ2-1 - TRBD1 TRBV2 CASSTQGADEQFF TGTGCCAGCAGCACACAGGGGGCGGATGAGCAGTTCTTC
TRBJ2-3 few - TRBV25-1 CASSHTDTQYF TGTGCCAGCAGCCACACAGATACGCAGTATTTT
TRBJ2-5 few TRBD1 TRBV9 CASSVTGTGLHQETQYF TGTGCCAGCAGCGTGACCGGGACAGGGTTGCACCAAGAGACCCAGTACTTC
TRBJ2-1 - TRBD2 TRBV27 CASSRQGLGFNEQFF TGTGCCAGCAGTCGCCAAGGACTAGGCTTCAATGAGCAGTTCTTC
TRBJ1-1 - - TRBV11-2 CASSGLGTNTEAFF TGTGCCAGCAGCGGTCTTGGGACGAACACTGAAGCTTTCTTT
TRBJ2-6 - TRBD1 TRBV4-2 CASSSGTGRSGANVLTF TGTGCCAGCAGCTCCGGGACAGGGAGGTCTGGGGCCAACGTCCTGACTTTC
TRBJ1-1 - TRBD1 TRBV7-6 CASSRNPGTGYGGQYSEAFF TGTGCCAGCAGCCGCAACCCCGGGACAGGGTACGGGGGGCAATATTCTGAAGCTTTCTTT
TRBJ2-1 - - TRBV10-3 CAIMGQENAYNEQFF TGTGCCATCATGGGCCAAGAGAATGCCTACAATGAGCAGTTCTTC
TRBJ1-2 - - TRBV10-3 CAISDRDYGYTF TGTGCCATCAGTGACAGGGATTATGGCTACACCTTC
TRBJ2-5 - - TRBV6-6 CASSYPETQETQYF TGTGCCAGCAGTTACCCCGAGACTCAAGAGACCCAGTACTTC
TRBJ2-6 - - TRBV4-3 CASSQESPGRLIVTNVLTF TGCGCCAGCAGCCAAGAATCGCCAGGGAGGTTGATCGTGACCAACGTCCTGACTTTC
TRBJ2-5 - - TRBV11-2 CASSLGDTQYF TGTGCCAGCAGCTTAGGGGACACCCAGTACTTC
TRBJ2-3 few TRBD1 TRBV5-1 CASSSRQGAHQDTQYF TGCGCCAGCAGCTCTCGACAGGGGGCGCATCAAGATACGCAGTATTTT
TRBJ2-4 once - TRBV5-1 CASSLFQDPIAKNIQYF TGCGCCAGCAGCTTGTTCCAGGACCCTATAGCCAAAAACATTCAGTACTTC
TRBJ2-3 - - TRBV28 CASRLGDRPADTQYF TGTGCCAGCAGGTTGGGGGATAGGCCGGCAGATACGCAGTATTTT
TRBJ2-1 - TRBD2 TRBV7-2 CASSLTGGTSSYNEQFF TGTGCCAGCAGCTTAACGGGGGGGACATCCTCCTACAATGAGCAGTTCTTC
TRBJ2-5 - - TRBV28 CASRSQETQYF TGTGCCAGCAGGTCCCAAGAGACCCAGTACTTC
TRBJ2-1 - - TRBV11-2 CASSLLRNEQFF TGTGCCAGCAGCTTATTGAGGAATGAGCAGTTCTTC